The 18 T cell receptor beta chains in this list originate from one sample, sequenced in a study of T cell responses to AZD1222 COVID-19 vaccine. Sequenced by immunoSEQ multiplex PCR; TCRdb stores in-frame clones only, minus some. The table lists about 180,000 clones, around nine tenths of them singletons. The sample consisted of peripheral blood, taken on day 0 of AZD1222 vaccination. These receptors originate from an adult in good health.

The rearrangement joins TRBV6-5 to TRBJ1-2; D call uncertain. The germline gives CDR1 MNHEY, CDR2 SVGAGI. Deletions cut 5 bases from V and 4 bases from J, with 14 bases between. The length of the CDR3 is 14 residues. The CDR3 bases are TGTGCCAGCAGTCCAAGGACGGTCGTCTATGGCTACACCTTC. Translation: CASSPRTVVYGYTF.

The chain has TRBV11-2 and TRBJ2-1; D is tentatively TRBD1 or TRBD2 (6 bases each). V was trimmed by 5 bases and J by 8 bases, leaving 16 bases between them. In germline, CDR1 is SGHAT, CDR2 FQNNGV. This CDR3 region has 14 residues. As DNA, the CDR3 is TGTGCCAGCAGCCAAGTGACAGGCGGGGATGAGCAGTTCTTC. Protein: CASSQVTGGDEQFF.

J is TRBJ2-2 and V is TRBV15, with a weak D call TRBD1 (5 bases). V was cut by 8 bases and J by 5 bases, with 12 bases left in between. The V gene's germline CDR1 is LNHNV and CDR2 YYDKDF (reference sequence). The CDR3 is 13 amino acids. This CDR3 reads CATGRRETGELFF. In DNA form, the CDR3 reads TGTGCCACCGGGCGCAGGGAAACCGGGGAGCTGTTTTTT. Supplemented by reference TRBV15 and TRBJ2-2, the full variable domain reads DAMVIQNPRYQVTQFGKPVTLSCSQTLNHNVMYWYQQKSSQAPKLLFHYYDKDFNNEADTPDNFQSRRPNTSFCFLDIRSPGLGDTAMYLCATGRRETGELFFGEGSRLTVL.

This chain links TRBV13 with TRBJ2-5; 8 nucleotides line up with TRBD1. The CDR3 sequence is 20 residues long. Germline CDR1 PRHDT, CDR2 FYEKMQ (reference sequence). The V and J ends lost 5 bases and 4 bases, in that order; junction bases with no gene match: 24. The CDR3 loop reads CASSAQWTGNAQISRETQYF. The CDR3 DNA is TGTGCCAGCAGCGCCCAATGGACAGGGAACGCCCAAATAAGTCGAGAGACCCAGTACTTC.

The chain carries TRBV5-1 and TRBJ2-7; 10 nucleotides align to TRBD1. Germline-derived CDR1 and CDR2 are SGHRS and YFSETQ. The CDR3 is made up of 14 amino acids. Losses at the gene ends were 4 bases for V and 4 bases for J; bases not matched to a gene: 5. CDR3 protein: CASSRGQGRYEQYF. The DNA for the CDR3 is TGCGCCAGCAGCAGGGGACAGGGGAGGTACGAGCAGTACTTC.

The genes are TRBV3-1 (or the pseudogene TRBV3-2) and TRBJ2-3; 8 bases line up with TRBD2. V was clipped by 1 base and J by 3 bases; unmatched bases: 3. The CDR3 totals 15 residues. Germline CDR1 LGHDT, CDR2 YNNKEL (reference sequence). The CDR3 here is CASSQGGLETDTQYF. CDR3 bases: TGTGCCAGCAGCCAAGGGGGACTAGAAACAGATACGCAGTATTTT.

This chain connects TRBV19 to TRBJ2-2; 9 bases fit TRBD2. Germline V gives CDR1 LNHDA, CDR2 SQIVND (reference sequence). Trimming at V came to 7 bases and at J to 4 bases, leaving 4 bases not matched to a gene. The CDR3 is made up of 14 amino acids. This chain's CDR3 is CASTGGRVTGELFF. The DNA of the CDR3 is TGTGCCAGTACCGGCGGGAGGGTCACCGGGGAGCTGTTTTTT.

This clone has only one observation. The V and J genes are TRBV28 and TRBJ1-5; D not resolved. Germline V gene data show CDR1 as MDHEN and CDR2 as SYDVKM. The V and J ends lost 3 bases and 5 bases respectively, with 11 bases between them. The CDR3 has 14 residues. The CDR3 DNA reads TGTGCCAGCAGTTTTAACAAGGACTATCAGCCCCAGCATTTT. It encodes CASSFNKDYQPQHF.

The CDR3 bases are TGTGCCAGTAGTATAGCCCGAGGAAACACCATATATTTT. Its translation: CASSIARGNTIYF. The chain has TRBV19 and TRBJ1-3; D remains ambiguous. Germline lookup yields CDR1 LNHDA and CDR2 SQIVND (reference sequence). CDR3 length: 13 amino acids. Trimming left V 1 base short and J 4 bases short, with 5 bases between.

The V call is TRBV5-1, the J call TRBJ2-3, with 10 bases identical to TRBD2. Germline CDR1 SGHRS, CDR2 YFSETQ. This CDR3 region has 15 residues. V was clipped by 5 bases and J by 2 bases; unmatched bases: 5. For the CDR3, the DNA is TGCGCCAGCAGGCTACTAGCGGGGAACACAGATACGCAGTATTTT. Its translation is CASRLLAGNTDTQYF.

V and J are TRBV4-1 and TRBJ2-5; TRBD1 might be the D (5 bases). The CDR3 is 14 residues long. The ends were cut back, 4 bases at V and 5 bases at J, with 14 bases in the middle. Germline CDR1 reads MGHRA; CDR2 reads YSYEKL. CDR3 loop: CASSPLGSGETQYF. The CDR3 bases are TGCGCCAGCAGCCCCTTGGGGTCAGGGGAGACCCAGTACTTC.

The chain uses TRBV27 and TRBJ2-7, with D perhaps TRBD1 (6 bases). Germline CDR1 and CDR2: MNHEY and SMNVEV (reference sequence). CDR3 size: 17 residues. V lost 8 bases to trimming and J lost 0 bases, with 23 bases between them. CDR3 region: CASRAQGRQIFSYEQYF. The CDR3 DNA reads TGTGCCAGCCGTGCCCAGGGGCGCCAAATATTCTCCTACGAGCAGTACTTC.

The rearrangement links TRBV13 to TRBJ2-5, with D tentatively TRBD2 (6 bases). CDR1 is PRHDT and CDR2 is FYEKMQ in the germline V gene (reference sequence). V dropped 1 base and J dropped 4 bases, with 13 bases sitting between them. CDR3 length: 15 residues. The CDR3 protein is CASSLAGESRETQYF. The CDR3 DNA sequence: TGTGCCAGCAGCTTAGCGGGAGAAAGCCGAGAGACCCAGTACTTC. The full variable domain, with the rest looked up from reference TRBV13 and TRBJ2-5, is AAGVIQSPRHLIKEKRETATLKCYPIPRHDTVYWYQQGPGQDPQFLISFYEKMQSDKGSIPDRFSAQQFSDYHSELNMSSLELGDSALYFCASSLAGESRETQYFGPGTRLLVL.

The rearrangement uses TRBV7-9 and TRBJ2-7; possible D gene TRBD1, 6 bases. This CDR3 is 18 amino acids long. Germline loops: CDR1 SEHNR, CDR2 FQNEAQ (reference sequence). Trimming removed 6 bases from V and 2 bases from J, with 26 bases in between. CDR3 sequence reads: CASSRRILQGKGTYEQYF. The CDR3 bases are TGTGCCAGCAGTCGACGTATTTTACAGGGAAAAGGTACCTACGAGCAGTACTTC.

This clone is a singleton in its sample. At one end, the junction sequence differs from germline, possibly due to a read error. V gene TRBV2 combines with J gene TRBJ1-3; weak D call: TRBD1 (5 bases). This CDR3 is 15 amino acids long. Germline values: CDR1 SNHLY, CDR2 FYNNEI. The CDR3 region is CASSPRTHSANTIYF. The CDR3 DNA reads TGTGCCAGCAGTCCTAGGACACATTCTGCAAACACCATATATTTT.

In its sample, this clone was seen once. V is TRBV6-6 and J is TRBJ1-2; no clear D gene. The CDR3 consists of 19 residues. Germline CDR1 MNHNY, CDR2 SVGAGI (reference sequence). Between the trimmed V and J ends, which lost 5 bases and 6 bases, there was a span of 31 bases. The CDR3 spells CASSPPQVHRADWKHGYTF. The DNA of the CDR3 is TGTGCCAGCAGTCCTCCTCAAGTCCACCGTGCGGATTGGAAACATGGCTACACCTTC.

This clone was counted a single time. The chain uses TRBV4-1 and TRBJ1-5; 7 bases are a match to TRBD1. Trimming took 3 bases from V and 2 from J; bases not matched to a gene: 10. The CDR3 is 17 amino acids. CDR1 is MGHRA, CDR2 YSYEKL, per germline. CDR3 sequence: CASSQNSGQKGNQPQHF. The CDR3 DNA reads TGCGCCAGCAGCCAGAACTCGGGACAGAAGGGCAATCAGCCCCAGCATTTT.

The chain links TRBV4-1 to TRBJ2-2; 9 nucleotides agree with TRBD2. Germline-derived CDR1 and CDR2 are MGHRA and YSYEKL. The J segment lost 5 bases and the V segment lost 4 bases, leaving 14 bases of the junction unmatched. CDR3 length: 18 residues. The CDR3: CASSPGGAGGRGTGELFF. The CDR3 DNA follows: TGCGCCAGCAGCCCTGGCGGAGCGGGGGGAAGGGGAACCGGGGAGCTGTTTTTT.